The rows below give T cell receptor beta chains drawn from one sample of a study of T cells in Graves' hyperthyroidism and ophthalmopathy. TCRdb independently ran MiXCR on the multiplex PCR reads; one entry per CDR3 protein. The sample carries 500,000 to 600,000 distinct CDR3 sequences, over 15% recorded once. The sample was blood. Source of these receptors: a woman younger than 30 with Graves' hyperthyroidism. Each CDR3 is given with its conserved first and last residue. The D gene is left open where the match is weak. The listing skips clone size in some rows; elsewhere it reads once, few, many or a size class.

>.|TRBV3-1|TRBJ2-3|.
CASSQAGRDTQYF
TGTGCCAGCAGCCAAGCGGGGAGGGATACGCAGTATTTT
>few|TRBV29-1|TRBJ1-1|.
CSVESGSTEAFF
TGCAGCGTTGAATCCGGAAGCACTGAAGCTTTCTTT
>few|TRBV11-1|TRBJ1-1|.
CASSAGSPFVTNTEAFF
TGTGCCAGCAGCGCTGGCAGCCCATTCGTAACGAACACTGAAGCTTTCTTT
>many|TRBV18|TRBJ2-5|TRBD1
CASSPNGQGGSQYF
TGTGCCAGCTCACCAAACGGACAGGGGGGGTCCCAGTACTTC
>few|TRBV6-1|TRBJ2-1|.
CASRNIRIGLWHEQFF
TGTGCCAGCAGAAACATTAGGATAGGACTCTGGCATGAGCAGTTCTTC
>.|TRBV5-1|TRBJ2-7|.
CASSITAPGSSYEQYF
TGCGCCAGCAGCATCACCGCACCGGGGAGCTCCTACGAGCAGTACTTC
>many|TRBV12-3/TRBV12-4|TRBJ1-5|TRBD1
CASTPGTGSGNQPQHF
TGTGCCAGCACCCCCGGGACAGGGTCAGGCAATCAGCCCCAGCATTTT
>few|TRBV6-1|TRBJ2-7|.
CASRSGPQAQYF
TGTGCCAGCAGGTCCGGACCCCAGGCGCAGTACTTC
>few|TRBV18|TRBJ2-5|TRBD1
CASSPQGRRETQYF
TGTGCCAGCTCCCCACAGGGGCGCCGGGAGACCCAGTACTTC
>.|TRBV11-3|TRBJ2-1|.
CASTAGTEYNEQFF
TGTGCCAGCACCGCCGGGACGGAGTACAATGAGCAGTTCTTC
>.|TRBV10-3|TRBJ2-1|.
CAISASWTDYNEQFF
TGTGCCATCAGTGCCTCTTGGACAGACTACAATGAGCAGTTCTTC
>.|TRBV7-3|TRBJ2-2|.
CASSLKGGGGELFF
TGTGCCAGCAGCTTAAAAGGAGGAGGCGGGGAGCTGTTTTTT
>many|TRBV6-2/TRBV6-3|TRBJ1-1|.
CASTSRGLEGNTEAFF
TGTGCCAGCACTTCCCGGGGCCTCGAGGGGAACACTGAAGCTTTCTTT
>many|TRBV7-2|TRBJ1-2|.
CASSLAPGRNYGYTF
TGTGCCAGCAGCTTAGCGCCAGGGAGAAACTATGGCTACACCTTC
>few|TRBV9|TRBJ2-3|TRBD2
CASSVDGGNTDTQYF
TGTGCCAGCAGCGTAGACGGGGGGAACACAGATACGCAGTATTTT
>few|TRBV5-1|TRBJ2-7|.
CASSLQRGGTYEQYF
TGCGCCAGCAGCCTACAGAGGGGGGGGACCTACGAGCAGTACTTC
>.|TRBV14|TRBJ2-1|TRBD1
CASSQLTGVQQFF
TGTGCCAGCAGCCAATTAACAGGGGTGCAGCAGTTCTTC
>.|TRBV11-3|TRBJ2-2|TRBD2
CASSPSGGLSGELFF
TGTGCCAGCAGCCCAAGCGGGGGGCTATCCGGGGAGCTGTTTTTT
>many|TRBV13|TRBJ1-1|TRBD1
CASSKTGHTEAFF
TGTGCCAGCAGCAAGACAGGGCACACTGAAGCTTTCTTT
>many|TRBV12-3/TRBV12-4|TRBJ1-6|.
CASSHGQGTAPLHF
TGTGCCAGCAGTCACGGGCAGGGCACTGCACCCCTCCACTTT
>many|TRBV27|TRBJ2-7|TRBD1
CASSPRDREAYEQYF
TGTGCCAGCAGCCCCCGAGACAGGGAAGCCTACGAGCAGTACTTC
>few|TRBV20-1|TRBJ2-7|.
CSARHQRTNYEQYF
TGCAGTGCTAGGCACCAACGCACAAACTACGAGCAGTACTTC
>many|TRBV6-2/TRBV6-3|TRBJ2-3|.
CASSYRRGLGTDTQYF
TGTGCCAGCAGTTACCGGCGGGGATTGGGCACAGATACGCAGTATTTT
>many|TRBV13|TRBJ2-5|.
CASSLGAQTQYF
TGTGCCAGCAGCTTAGGAGCGCAGACCCAGTACTTC
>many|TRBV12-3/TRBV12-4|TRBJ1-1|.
CASSLTGNTEAFF
TGTGCCAGCAGCTTAACAGGGAACACTGAAGCTTTCTTT
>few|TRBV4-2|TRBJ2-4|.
CASSQRYRIAKNIQYF
TGTGCCAGCAGCCAAAGGTACAGAATAGCCAAAAACATTCAGTACTTC
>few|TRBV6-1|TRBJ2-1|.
CASSELANYEQFF
TGTGCCAGCAGTGAACTAGCTAACTATGAGCAGTTCTTC
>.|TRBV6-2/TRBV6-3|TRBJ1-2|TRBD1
CAGKQGVNDGYTF
TGTGCCGGAAAACAGGGGGTTAATGATGGCTACACCTTC
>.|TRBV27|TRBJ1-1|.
CATPEAFF
TGTGCCACCCCCGAAGCTTTCTTT
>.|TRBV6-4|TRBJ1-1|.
CASSDSWGTEAFF
TGTGCCAGCAGTGACTCCTGGGGGACTGAAGCTTTCTTT
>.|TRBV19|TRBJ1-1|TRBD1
CASSILGQGVTEAFF
TGTGCCAGTAGTATTCTAGGGCAGGGGGTCACTGAAGCTTTCTTT
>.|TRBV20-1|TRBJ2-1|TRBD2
CSVTSGRENEQFF
TGCAGTGTGACGAGCGGGAGGGAAAATGAGCAGTTCTTC